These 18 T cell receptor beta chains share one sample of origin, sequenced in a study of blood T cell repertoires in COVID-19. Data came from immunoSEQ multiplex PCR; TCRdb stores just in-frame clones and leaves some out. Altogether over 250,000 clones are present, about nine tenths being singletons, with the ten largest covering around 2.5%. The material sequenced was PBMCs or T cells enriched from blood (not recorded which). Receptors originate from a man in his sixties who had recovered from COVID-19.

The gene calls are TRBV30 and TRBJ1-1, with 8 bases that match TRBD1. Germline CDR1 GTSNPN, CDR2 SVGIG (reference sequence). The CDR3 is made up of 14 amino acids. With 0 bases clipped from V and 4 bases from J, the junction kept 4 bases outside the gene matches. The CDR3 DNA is TGTGCCTGGAGTGTCCGACAGGGGCTCACTGAAGCTTTCTTT. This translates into CAWSVRQGLTEAFF.

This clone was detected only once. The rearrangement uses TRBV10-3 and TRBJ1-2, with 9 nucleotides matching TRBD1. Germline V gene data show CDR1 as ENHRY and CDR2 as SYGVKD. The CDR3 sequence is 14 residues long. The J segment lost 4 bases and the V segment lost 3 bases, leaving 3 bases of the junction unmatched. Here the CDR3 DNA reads TGTGCCATCAGTGATAGACAGGGGGGCTATGGCTACACCTTC. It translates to CAISDRQGGYGYTF.

DNA of the CDR3: TGTGCCTGCCGGACAGGGGTCAATCAGCCCCAGCATTTT. Its protein is CACRTGVNQPQHF. This chain connects TRBV6-5 to TRBJ1-5; the match to TRBD1 covers 9 bases. There are 13 residues in the CDR3. Germline CDR1 is MNHEY and CDR2 is SVGAGI. Trimming took 11 bases from V and 3 from J; bases not matched to a gene: 5.

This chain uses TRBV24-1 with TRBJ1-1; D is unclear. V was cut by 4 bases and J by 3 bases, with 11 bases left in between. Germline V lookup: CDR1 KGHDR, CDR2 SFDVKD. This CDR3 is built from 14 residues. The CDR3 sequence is CATSEGSVDTEAFF. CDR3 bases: TGTGCCACCAGTGAGGGGAGTGTAGACACTGAAGCTTTCTTT.

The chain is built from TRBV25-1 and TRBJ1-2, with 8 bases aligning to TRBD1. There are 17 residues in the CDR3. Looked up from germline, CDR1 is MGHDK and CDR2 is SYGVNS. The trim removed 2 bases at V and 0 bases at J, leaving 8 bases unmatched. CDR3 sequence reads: CASSERYRTGSNYGYTF. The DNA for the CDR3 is TGTGCCAGCAGTGAACGGTACAGGACAGGGTCTAACTATGGCTACACCTTC.

The DNA of the CDR3 is TGTGCCAGCAGCTCCCCCTCGGGGGGGCAAGAGACCCAGTACTTC. Protein: CASSSPSGGQETQYF. The J gene is TRBJ2-5, the V gene TRBV5-6, with TRBD2 matching over 8 bases. Germline loops: CDR1 SGHDT, CDR2 YYEEEE. V dropped 3 bases and J dropped 2; count of bases not matched to a gene: 6. CDR3 length: 15 residues.

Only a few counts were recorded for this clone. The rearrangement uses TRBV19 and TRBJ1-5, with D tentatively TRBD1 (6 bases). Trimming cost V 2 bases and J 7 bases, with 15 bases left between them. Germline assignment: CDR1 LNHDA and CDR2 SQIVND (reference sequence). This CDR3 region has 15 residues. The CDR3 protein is CASSILSGGGQPQHF. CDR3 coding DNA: TGTGCCAGTAGTATATTGTCGGGGGGCGGCCAGCCCCAGCATTTT.

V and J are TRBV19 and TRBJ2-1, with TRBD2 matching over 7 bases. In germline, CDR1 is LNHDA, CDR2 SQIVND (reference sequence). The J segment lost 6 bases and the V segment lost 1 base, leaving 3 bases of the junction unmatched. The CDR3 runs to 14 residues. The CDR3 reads CASSIVRTSNEQFF. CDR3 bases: TGTGCCAGTAGTATAGTCAGGACTAGCAATGAGCAGTTCTTC. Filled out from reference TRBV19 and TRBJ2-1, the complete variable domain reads DGGITQSPKYLFRKEGQNVTLSCEQNLNHDAMYWYRQDPGQGLRLIYYSQIVNDFQKGDIAEGYSVSREKKESFPLTVTSAQKNPTAFYLCASSIVRTSNEQFFGPGTRLTVL.

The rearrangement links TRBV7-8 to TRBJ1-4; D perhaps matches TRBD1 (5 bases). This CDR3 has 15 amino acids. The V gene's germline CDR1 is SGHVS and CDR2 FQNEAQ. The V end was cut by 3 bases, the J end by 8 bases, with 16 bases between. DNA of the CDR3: TGTGCCAGCAGCTTCACAGCCAGCCGGGGGGAAAAACTGTTTTTT. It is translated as CASSFTASRGEKLFF.

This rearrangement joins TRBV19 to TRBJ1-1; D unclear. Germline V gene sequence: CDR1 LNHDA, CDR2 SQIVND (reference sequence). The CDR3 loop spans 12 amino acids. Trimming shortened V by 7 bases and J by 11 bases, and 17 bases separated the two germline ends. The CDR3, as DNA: TGTGCCAGTACCGTTGCAGCGGGTCCTGCTTTCTTT. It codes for CASTVAAGPAFF. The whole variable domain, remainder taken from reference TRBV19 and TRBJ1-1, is DGGITQSPKYLFRKEGQNVTLSCEQNLNHDAMYWYRQDPGQGLRLIYYSQIVNDFQKGDIAEGYSVSREKKESFPLTVTSAQKNPTAFYLCASTVAAGPAFFGQGTRLTVV.

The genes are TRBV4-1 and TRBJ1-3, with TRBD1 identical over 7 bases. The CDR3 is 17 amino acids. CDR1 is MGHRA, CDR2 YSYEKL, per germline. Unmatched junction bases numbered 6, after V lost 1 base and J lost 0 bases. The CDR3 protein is CASSQGQGPISGNTIYF. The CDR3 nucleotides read TGCGCCAGCAGCCAAGGACAGGGCCCGATCTCTGGAAACACCATATATTTT.

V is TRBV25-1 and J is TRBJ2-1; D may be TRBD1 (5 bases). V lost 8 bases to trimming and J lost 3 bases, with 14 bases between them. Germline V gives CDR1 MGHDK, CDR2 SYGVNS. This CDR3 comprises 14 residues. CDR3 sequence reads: CASESAGNYNEQFF. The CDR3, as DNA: TGTGCCAGCGAGTCGGCAGGGAACTACAATGAGCAGTTCTTC.

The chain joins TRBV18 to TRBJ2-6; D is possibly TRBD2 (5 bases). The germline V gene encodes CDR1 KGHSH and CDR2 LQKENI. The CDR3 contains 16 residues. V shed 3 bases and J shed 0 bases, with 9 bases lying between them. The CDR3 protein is CASSPGIGSGANVLTF. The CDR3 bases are TGTGCCAGCTCACCCGGGATAGGCTCTGGGGCCAACGTCCTGACTTTC.

CDR3 sequence reads: CASSPGTAQGLSQHF. For the CDR3, the DNA is TGTGCCAGCTCACCAGGAACAGCCCAGGGTTTGTCCCAGCATTTT. The rearrangement links TRBV18 to TRBJ1-5; the D gene is possibly TRBD1 (5 bases). The germline V and J ends were trimmed by 2 bases and 11 bases, with 19 bases remaining between them. This CDR3 contains 15 residues. From germline, CDR1 is KGHSH and CDR2 LQKENI.

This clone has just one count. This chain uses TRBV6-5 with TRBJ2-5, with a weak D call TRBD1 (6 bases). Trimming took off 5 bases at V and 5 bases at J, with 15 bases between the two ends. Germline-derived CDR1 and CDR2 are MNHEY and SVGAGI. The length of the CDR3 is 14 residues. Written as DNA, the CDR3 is TGTGCCAGCAGTCCCGGGACAATGCAGGAGACCCAGTACTTC. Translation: CASSPGTMQETQYF.

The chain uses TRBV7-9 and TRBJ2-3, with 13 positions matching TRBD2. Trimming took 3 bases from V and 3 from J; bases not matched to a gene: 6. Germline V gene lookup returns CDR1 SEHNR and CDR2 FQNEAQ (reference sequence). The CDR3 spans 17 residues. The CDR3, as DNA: TGTGCCAGCAGCTTGTGGGGACTAGCGGGAATAACAGATACGCAGTATTTT. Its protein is CASSLWGLAGITDTQYF.

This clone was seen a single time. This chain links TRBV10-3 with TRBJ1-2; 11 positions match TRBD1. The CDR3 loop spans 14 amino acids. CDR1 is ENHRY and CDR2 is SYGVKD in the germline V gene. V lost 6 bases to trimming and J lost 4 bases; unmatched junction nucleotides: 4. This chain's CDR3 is CAISGTGGSYGYTF. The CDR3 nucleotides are TGTGCCATCAGCGGGACAGGGGGGAGCTATGGCTACACCTTC.

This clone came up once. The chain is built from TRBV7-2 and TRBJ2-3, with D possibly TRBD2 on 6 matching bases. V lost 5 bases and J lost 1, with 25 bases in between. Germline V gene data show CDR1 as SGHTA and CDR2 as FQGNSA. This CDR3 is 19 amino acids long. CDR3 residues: CASSDQIRGLSQRTDTQYF. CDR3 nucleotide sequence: TGTGCCAGCAGCGATCAGATCCGGGGGTTAAGTCAACGCACAGATACGCAGTATTTT.